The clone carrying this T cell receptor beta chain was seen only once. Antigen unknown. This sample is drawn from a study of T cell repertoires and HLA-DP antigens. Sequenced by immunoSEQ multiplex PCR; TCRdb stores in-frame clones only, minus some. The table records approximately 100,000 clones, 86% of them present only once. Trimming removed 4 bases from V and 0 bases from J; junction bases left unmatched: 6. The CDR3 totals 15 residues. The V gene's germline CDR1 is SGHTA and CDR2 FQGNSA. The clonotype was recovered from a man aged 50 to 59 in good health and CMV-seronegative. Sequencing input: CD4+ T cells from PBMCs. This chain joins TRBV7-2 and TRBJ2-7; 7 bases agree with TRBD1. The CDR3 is CASSSQTGTSYEQYF. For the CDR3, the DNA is TGTGCCAGCAGCTCCCAGACAGGGACCTCCTACGAGCAGTACTTC. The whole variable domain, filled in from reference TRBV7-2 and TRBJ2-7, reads GAGVSQSPSNKVTEKGKDVELRCDPISGHTALYWYRQSLGQGLEFLIYFQGNSAPDKSGLPSDRFSAERTGGSVSTLTIQRTQQEDSAVYLCASSSQTGTSYEQYFGPGTRLTVT.